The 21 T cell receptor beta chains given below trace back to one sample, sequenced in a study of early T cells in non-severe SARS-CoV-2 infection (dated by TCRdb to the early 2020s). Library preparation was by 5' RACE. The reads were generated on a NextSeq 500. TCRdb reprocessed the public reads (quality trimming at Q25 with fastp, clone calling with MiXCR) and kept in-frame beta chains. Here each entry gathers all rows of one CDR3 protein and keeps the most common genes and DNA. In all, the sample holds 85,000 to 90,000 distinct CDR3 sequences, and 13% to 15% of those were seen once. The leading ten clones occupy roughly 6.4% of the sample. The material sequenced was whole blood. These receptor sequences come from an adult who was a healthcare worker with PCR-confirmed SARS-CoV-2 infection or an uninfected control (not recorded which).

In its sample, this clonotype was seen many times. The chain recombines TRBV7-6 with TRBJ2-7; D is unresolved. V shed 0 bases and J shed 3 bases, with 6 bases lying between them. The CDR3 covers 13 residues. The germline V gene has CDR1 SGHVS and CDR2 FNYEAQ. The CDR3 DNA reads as TGTGCCAGCAGCTTAGCGCGCGGCTACGAGCAGTACTTC. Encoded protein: CASSLARGYEQYF. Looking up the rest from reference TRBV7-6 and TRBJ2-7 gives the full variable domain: GAGVSQSPRYKVTKRGQDVALRCDPISGHVSLYWYRQALGQGPEFLTYFNYEAQQDKSGLPNDRFSAERPEGSISTLTIQRTEQRDSAMYRCASSLARGYEQYFGPGTRLTVT.

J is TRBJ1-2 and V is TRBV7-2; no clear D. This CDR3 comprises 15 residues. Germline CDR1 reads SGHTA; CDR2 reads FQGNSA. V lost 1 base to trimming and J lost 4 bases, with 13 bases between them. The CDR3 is CASSLGPSLGYGYTF. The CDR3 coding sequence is TGTGCCAGCAGCTTAGGTCCCAGCCTGGGCTATGGCTACACCTTC. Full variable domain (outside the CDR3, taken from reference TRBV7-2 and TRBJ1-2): GAGVSQSPSNKVTEKGKDVELRCDPISGHTALYWYRQSLGQGLEFLIYFQGNSAPDKSGLPSDRFSAERTGGSVSTLTIQRTQQEDSAVYLCASSLGPSLGYGYTFGSGTRLTVV.

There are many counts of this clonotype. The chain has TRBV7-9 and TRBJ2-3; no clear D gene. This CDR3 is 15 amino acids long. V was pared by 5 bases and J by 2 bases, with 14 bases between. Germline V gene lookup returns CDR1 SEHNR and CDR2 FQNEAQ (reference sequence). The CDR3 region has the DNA TGTGCCAGCAGCCCCCGGGCCCTACTCACAGATACGCAGTATTTT. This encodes CASSPRALLTDTQYF.

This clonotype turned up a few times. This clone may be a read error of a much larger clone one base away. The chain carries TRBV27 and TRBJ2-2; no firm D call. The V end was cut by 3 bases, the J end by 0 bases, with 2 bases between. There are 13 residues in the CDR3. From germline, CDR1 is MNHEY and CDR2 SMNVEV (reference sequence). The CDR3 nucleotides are TGTGCCAGCAGTTTCCCGAACACCGGGGAGCTGTTTTTT. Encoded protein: CASSFPNTGELFF.

The CDR3 DNA follows: TGTGCCAGCAGCCTGAGTGTGGAAGGCGAGCAGTACTTC. Translated: CASSLSVEGEQYF. The chain uses TRBV9 and TRBJ2-7; D not certain. The CDR3 is 13 residues long. Germline loops: CDR1 SGDLS, CDR2 YYNGEE. The V end lost 4 bases, the J end lost 6 bases, and 14 bases lay between the germline ends. The full variable domain, completed using reference TRBV9 and TRBJ2-7, is DSGVTQTPKHLITATGQRVTLRCSPRSGDLSVYWYQQSLDQGLQFLIQYYNGEERAKGNILERFSAQQFPDLHSELNLSSLELGDSALYFCASSLSVEGEQYFGPGTRLTVT.

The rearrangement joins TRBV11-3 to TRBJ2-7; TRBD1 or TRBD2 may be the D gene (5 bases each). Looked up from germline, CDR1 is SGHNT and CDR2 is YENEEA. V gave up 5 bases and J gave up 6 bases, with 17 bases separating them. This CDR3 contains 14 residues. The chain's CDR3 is CASSPGTGVGEQYF. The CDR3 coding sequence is TGTGCCAGCAGCCCTGGGACGGGCGTGGGCGAGCAGTACTTC.

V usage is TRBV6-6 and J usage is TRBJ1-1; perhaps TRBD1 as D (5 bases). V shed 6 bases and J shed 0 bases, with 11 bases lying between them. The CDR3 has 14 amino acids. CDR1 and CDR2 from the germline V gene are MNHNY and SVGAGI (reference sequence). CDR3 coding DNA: TGTGCCAGCAGGCCCGACAGCCTGAACACTGAAGCTTTCTTT. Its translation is CASRPDSLNTEAFF.

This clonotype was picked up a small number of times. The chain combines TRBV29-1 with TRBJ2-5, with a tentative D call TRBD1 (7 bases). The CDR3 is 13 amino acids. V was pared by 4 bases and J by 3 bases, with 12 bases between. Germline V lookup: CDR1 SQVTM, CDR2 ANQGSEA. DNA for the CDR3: TGCAGCGTTGCAGGGGGGAGGAAAGAGACCCAGTACTTC. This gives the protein CSVAGGRKETQYF.

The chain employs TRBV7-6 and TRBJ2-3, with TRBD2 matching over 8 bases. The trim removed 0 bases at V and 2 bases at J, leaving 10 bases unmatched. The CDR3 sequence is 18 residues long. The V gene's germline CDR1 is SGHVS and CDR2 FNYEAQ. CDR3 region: CASSLARAGVTSTDTQYF. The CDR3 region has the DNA TGTGCCAGCAGCTTAGCGAGAGCGGGAGTGACCTCCACAGATACGCAGTATTTT.

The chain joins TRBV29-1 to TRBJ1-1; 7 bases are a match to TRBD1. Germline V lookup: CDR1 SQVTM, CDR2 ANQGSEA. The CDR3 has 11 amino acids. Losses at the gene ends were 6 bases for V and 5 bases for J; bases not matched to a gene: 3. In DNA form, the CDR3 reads TGCAGCGTCGCGGACAGGACTGAAGCTTTCTTT. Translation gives CSVADRTEAFF.

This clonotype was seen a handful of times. The CDR3 spells CASSLRGGPKDTQYF. CDR3 in DNA: TGTGCCAGCAGTTTAAGGGGAGGGCCTAAAGATACGCAGTATTTT. V and J are TRBV12-3 or TRBV12-4 and TRBJ2-3; the match to TRBD2 covers 7 bases. V shed 2 bases and J 5 bases; nucleotides not matched to a gene: 7. The CDR3 totals 15 residues.

As DNA, the CDR3 is TGCAGCGTTGAAGGACGGGAAGGCTACACCTTC. Encoded protein: CSVEGREGYTF. The V and J genes are TRBV29-1 and TRBJ1-2; D ambiguous. The ends were cut back, 1 base at V and 8 bases at J, with 8 bases in the middle. The length of the CDR3 is 11 residues. Per germline, CDR1 SQVTM and CDR2 ANQGSEA. Full variable domain (missing parts from reference TRBV29-1 and TRBJ1-2): SAVISQKPSRDICQRGTSLTIQCQVDSQVTMMFWYRQQPGQSLTLIATANQGSEATYESGFVIDKFPISRPNLTFSTLTVSNMSPEDSSIYLCSVEGREGYTFGSGTRLTVV.

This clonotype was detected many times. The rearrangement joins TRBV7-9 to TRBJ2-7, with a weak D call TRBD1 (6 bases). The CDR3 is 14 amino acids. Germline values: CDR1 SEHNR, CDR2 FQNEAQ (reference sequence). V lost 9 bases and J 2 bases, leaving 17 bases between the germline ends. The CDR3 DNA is TGTGCCAGTCAGAACTCAGGGGTCCCCTACGAGCAGTACTTC. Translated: CASQNSGVPYEQYF.

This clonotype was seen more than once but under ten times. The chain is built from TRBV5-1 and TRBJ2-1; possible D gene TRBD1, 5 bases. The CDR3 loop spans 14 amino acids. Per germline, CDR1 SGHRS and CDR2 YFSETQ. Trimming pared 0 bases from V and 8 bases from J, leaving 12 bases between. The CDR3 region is CASSLGQGTDEQFF. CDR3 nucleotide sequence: TGCGCCAGCAGCTTGGGTCAGGGTACCGATGAGCAGTTCTTC.

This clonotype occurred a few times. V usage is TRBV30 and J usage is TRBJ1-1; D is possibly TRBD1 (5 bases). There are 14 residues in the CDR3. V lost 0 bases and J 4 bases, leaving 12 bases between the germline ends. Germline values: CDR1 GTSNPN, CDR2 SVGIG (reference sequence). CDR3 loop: CAWSVGVSGTEAFF. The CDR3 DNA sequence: TGTGCCTGGAGTGTAGGGGTATCGGGCACTGAAGCTTTCTTT.

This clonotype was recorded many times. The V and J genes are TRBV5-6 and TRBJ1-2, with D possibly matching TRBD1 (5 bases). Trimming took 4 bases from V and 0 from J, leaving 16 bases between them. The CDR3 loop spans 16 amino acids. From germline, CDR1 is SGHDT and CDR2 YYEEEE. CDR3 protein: CASSDPTGLANYGYTF. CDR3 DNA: TGTGCCAGCAGCGACCCCACAGGCCTAGCTAACTATGGCTACACCTTC.

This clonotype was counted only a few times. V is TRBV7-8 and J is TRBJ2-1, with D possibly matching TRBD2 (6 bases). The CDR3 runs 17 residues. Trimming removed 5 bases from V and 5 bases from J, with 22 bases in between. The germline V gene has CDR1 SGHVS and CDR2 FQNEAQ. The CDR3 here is CASSRRDIGQINNEQFF. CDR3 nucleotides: TGTGCCAGCAGCCGGAGGGATATCGGGCAGATCAACAATGAGCAGTTCTTC.

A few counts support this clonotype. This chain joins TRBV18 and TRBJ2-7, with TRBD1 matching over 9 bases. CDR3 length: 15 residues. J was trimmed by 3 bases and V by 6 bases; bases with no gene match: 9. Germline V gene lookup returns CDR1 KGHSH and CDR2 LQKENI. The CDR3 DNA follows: TGTGCCAGCTCCCCTCGACAGGGGGAGGACTACGAGCAGTACTTC. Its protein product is CASSPRQGEDYEQYF.

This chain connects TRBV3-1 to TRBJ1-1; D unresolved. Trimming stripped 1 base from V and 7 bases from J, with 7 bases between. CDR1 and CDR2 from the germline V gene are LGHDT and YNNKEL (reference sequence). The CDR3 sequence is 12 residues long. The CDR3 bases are TGTGCCAGCAGCCAAGTTCCCTTTGAAGCTTTCTTT. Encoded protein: CASSQVPFEAFF.

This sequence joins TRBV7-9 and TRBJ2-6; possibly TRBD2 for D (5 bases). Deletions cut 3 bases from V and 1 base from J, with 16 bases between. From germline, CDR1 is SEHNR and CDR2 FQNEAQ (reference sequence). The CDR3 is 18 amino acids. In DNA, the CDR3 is TGTGCCAGCAGCTTGGACTCATCCTTGGGGTCTGGGGCCAACGTCCTGACTTTC. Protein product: CASSLDSSLGSGANVLTF.

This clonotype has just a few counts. The CDR3 region has the DNA TGTGCCAGCAAGAGGGACAGGGGCGAATCCTACGAGCAGTACTTC. Translating gives CASKRDRGESYEQYF. This chain uses TRBV2 with TRBJ2-7; TRBD1 matches at 10 bases. The germline V gene encodes CDR1 SNHLY and CDR2 FYNNEI. The CDR3 loop spans 15 amino acids. Unmatched junction bases numbered 7, after V lost 7 bases and J lost 1 base. Based on the CDR3 plus reference TRBV2 and TRBJ2-7, the full variable domain is EPEVTQTPSHQVTQMGQEVILRCVPISNHLYFYWYRQILGQKVEFLVSFYNNEISEKSEIFDDQFSVERPDGSNFTLKIRSTKLEDSAMYFCASKRDRGESYEQYFGPGTRLTVT.